These T cell receptor beta chains were read from a single sample in a study of blood T cell repertoires in COVID-19. Sequenced by immunoSEQ multiplex PCR; TCRdb stores in-frame clones only, minus some. In the table there are around 280,000 clones, approximately 86% of which are singletons. Material: peripheral blood. These receptors were obtained from a woman between 45 and 60 years old who had recovered from COVID-19. The CDR3 runs from the conserved cysteine through the conserved F or W.

v_call	j_call	cdr3_aa
TRBV19	TRBJ1-1	CAATPRGKRMNTEAFF
TRBV7-9	TRBJ1-2	CASTPNLGGSYGYTF
TRBV6-5	TRBJ2-3	CASSYSGGQGTQYF
TRBV5-1	TRBJ1-1	CASSPGTDPGGFF
TRBV5-5	TRBJ1-1	CASSLSRTTGGNTEAFF
TRBV3-1/TRBV3-2	TRBJ2-3	CASSPQRTYGTQYF
TRBV27	TRBJ2-7	CASSLKGQGTYEQYF
TRBV5-1	TRBJ1-2	CASSLTGQGLNGYTF
TRBV5-8	TRBJ2-7	CASSFTGTSGRAYEQYF
TRBV28	TRBJ1-1	CASSLWGTAAGNTEAFF
TRBV6-5	TRBJ2-3	CASSYLGQGSTDTQYF
TRBV6-1	TRBJ1-5	CASSEEGQLNQPQHF
TRBV5-1	TRBJ2-3	CASSSLAGGYTDTQYF
TRBV19	TRBJ2-6	CASSIQRVYSGANVLTF
TRBV19	TRBJ1-1	CASSMPSAAIEAFF
TRBV4-2	TRBJ1-2	CASSQDRTGAYGYTF
TRBV6-2/TRBV6-3	TRBJ2-7	CASSSIHSRGRDEQYF
TRBV5-1	TRBJ1-2	CASSFTGESGGYTF
TRBV6-1	TRBJ1-1	CASSDRGGQGLTEAFF
TRBV11-2	TRBJ2-1	CASSPTGASGRPYNEQFF
TRBV4-1	TRBJ2-3	CALLEREHTDTQYF
TRBV25-1	TRBJ1-1	CASSEQDMNTEAFF
TRBV9	TRBJ2-1	CASSVAPGVSYNEQFF
TRBV9	TRBJ1-1	CASSRMGSDTEAFF
TRBV28	TRBJ2-2	CASSTSGQGAGELFF
TRBV4-1	TRBJ1-3	CASSQERGSGNTIYF
TRBV6-5	TRBJ2-7	CASSYARDRGLEQYF
TRBV29-1	TRBJ1-1	CSVEVPGGEAFF
TRBV24-1	TRBJ2-3	CATSDYVGRGGRPRDTQYF
TRBV9	TRBJ2-7	CASSAMSDRGRGEQYF
TRBV6-5	TRBJ1-3	CASSYDRGDGNTIYF
TRBV5-4	TRBJ1-1	CASSLVGQGPTEAFF
TRBV10-3	TRBJ2-3	CAISEAADTQYF
TRBV6-5	TRBJ1-2	CASSSPTEVKAHGYTF
TRBV2	TRBJ2-2	CASRRTSGSQATGELFF
TRBV18	TRBJ1-4	CASSRGQGAWATNEKLFF
TRBV2	TRBJ1-2	CASSDRFGTPNYGYTF
TRBV19	TRBJ2-3	CASSMGRGQYF
TRBV7-2	TRBJ2-7	CASSWGGSYEQYF
TRBV6-1	TRBJ1-2	CASSDKFREGYGYTF
TRBV3-1/TRBV3-2	TRBJ2-5	CASSQEVAGGALETQYF
TRBV6-2/TRBV6-3	TRBJ2-3	CASSYSGIGATDTQYF
TRBV9	TRBJ2-1	CASSVDSGRGINERFF
TRBV5-1	TRBJ2-3	CASSPGLERSRTDTQYF
TRBV28	TRBJ2-5	CASSSSDTAYEQYF
TRBV13	TRBJ1-2	CASSGGRNYGYTF
TRBV7-2	TRBJ2-5	CASSFFRPGGGETQYF
TRBV6-5	TRBJ1-4	CASSRGGKLFF
TRBV3-1/TRBV3-2	TRBJ2-2	CASSQAPTGQGARGRGTGELFF
TRBV30	TRBJ1-4	CALNVPDRGRNEKLFF